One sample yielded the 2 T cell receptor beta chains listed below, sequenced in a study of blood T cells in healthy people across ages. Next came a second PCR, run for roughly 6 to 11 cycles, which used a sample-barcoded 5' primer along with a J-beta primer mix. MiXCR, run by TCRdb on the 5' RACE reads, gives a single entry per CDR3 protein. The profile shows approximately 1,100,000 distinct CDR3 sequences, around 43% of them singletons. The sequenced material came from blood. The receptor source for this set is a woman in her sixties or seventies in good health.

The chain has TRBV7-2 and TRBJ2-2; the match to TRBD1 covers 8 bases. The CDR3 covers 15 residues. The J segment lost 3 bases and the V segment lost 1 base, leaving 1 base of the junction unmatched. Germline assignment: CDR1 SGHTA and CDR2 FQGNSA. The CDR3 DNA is TGTGCCAGCAGCTTAGGCAGGGGGCACACCGGGGAGCTGTTTTTT. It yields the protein CASSLGRGHTGELFF.

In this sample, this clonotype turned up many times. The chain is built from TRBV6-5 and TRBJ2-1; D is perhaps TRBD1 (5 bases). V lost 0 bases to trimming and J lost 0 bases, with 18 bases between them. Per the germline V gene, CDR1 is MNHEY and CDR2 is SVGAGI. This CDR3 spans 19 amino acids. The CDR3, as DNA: TGTGCCAGCAGTTACTCGGAAACAGGTACCCTCAGCTCCTACAATGAGCAGTTCTTC. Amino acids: CASSYSETGTLSSYNEQFF.